One T cell receptor (beta chain) is described in this entry. No antigen is known for it. These data belong to a study of T-cell memory formation after mild COVID-19. At the level of the study: TCR clustering was largely donor specific.

V lost 4 bases and J 6 bases, leaving 24 bases between the germline ends. Germline V CDR1 and CDR2: MNHEY, SMNVEV (reference sequence). This CDR3 spans 17 amino acids. cDNA libraries for TCR alpha and TCR beta, carrying sample barcodes and UMIs, came from 5'RACE with constant-segment primers. TCRdb reanalysed the 5' RACE reads using MiXCR and keeps one entry per CDR3 protein. The profile covers about 620,000 distinct CDR3 sequences, with more than 15% appearing a single time and approximately 12% taken by the ten largest. General study findings and limits: While clones contracting from day 15 to 85 were balanced between CD4 and CD8, later expanders leaned CD4+. Pre-infection memory held some responding clones, suggesting pre-existing cross-reactive T cells responded.

The sequence came from an adult woman who had mild COVID-19 (a few samples of this study predate the infection). Cell type and time point are not known. The gene calls are TRBV27 and TRBJ1-1; possibly TRBD1 for D (6 bases). Sequencing was performed on PBMCs or a T cell subset sorted from them (not recorded which). The CDR3 spells CASSSPSEGGVGAEAFF. In nucleotides, the CDR3 is TGTGCCAGCAGTTCACCTTCCGAGGGGGGGGTCGGCGCTGAAGCTTTCTTT.